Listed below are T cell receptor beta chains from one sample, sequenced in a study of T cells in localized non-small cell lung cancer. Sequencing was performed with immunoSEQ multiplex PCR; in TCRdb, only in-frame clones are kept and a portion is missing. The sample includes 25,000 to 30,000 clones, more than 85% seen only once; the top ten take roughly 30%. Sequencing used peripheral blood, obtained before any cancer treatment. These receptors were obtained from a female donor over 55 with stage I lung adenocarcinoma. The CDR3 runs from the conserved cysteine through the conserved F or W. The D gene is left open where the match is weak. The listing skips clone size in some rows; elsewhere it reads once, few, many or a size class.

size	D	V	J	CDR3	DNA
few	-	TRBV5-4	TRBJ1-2	CASSFPTARARGYTF	TGTGCCAGCAGCTTCCCCACCGCCAGGGCCCGAGGCTACACCTTC
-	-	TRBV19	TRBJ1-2	CASSIDTKIYGYTF	TGTGCCAGTAGCATCGACACGAAGATCTATGGCTACACCTTC
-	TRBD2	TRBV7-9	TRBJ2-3	CASRFTLAASSTDTQYF	TGTGCCAGCAGATTCACTCTAGCGGCCTCCAGCACAGATACGCAGTATTTT
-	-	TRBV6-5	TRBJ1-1	CASSPPGYLAEAFF	TGTGCCAGCAGCCCCCCCGGCTATCTCGCTGAAGCTTTCTTT
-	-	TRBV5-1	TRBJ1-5	CASSLEGYSNQPQHF	TGCGCCAGCAGCTTGGAGGGTTATAGCAATCAGCCCCAGCATTTT
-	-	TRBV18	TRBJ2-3	CASSERVGTDTQYF	TGTGCCAGCTCCGAGAGGGTAGGCACAGATACGCAGTATTTT
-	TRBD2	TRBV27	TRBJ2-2	CASTITSGRGSGELFF	TGTGCCAGCACCATAACTAGCGGGAGAGGCTCCGGGGAGCTGTTTTTT
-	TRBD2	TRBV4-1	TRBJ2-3	CASSQATSGGTRTQYF	TGCGCCAGCAGCCAAGCTACTAGCGGGGGAACCAGGACGCAGTATTTT
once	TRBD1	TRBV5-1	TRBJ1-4	CASSSGTGDEKLFF	TGCGCCAGCAGCTCCGGGACAGGGGATGAAAAACTGTTTTTT
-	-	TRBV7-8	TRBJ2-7	CASSLGRGSYEQYF	TGTGCCAGCAGCTTAGGGAGAGGGTCCTACGAGCAGTACTTC
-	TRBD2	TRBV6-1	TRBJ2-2	CAHWGGTGELFF	TGTGCCCATTGGGGAGGGACGGGGGAGCTGTTTTTT
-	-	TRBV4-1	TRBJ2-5	CASSQDPTGRRGETQYF	TGCGCCAGCAGCCAAGATCCTACGGGTCGCCGGGGAGAGACCCAGTACTTC
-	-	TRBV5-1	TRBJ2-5	CASSLDPSGSSTTQYF	TGCGCCAGCAGCTTGGATCCGTCAGGGAGCTCAACGACCCAGTACTTC
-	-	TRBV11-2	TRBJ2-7	CASSPTIATYEQYF	TGTGCCAGCAGCCCGACGATCGCTACCTACGAGCAGTACTTC
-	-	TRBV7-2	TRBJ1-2	CASSFPGGQTYGYTF	TGTGCCAGCAGCTTCCCGGGAGGTCAGACCTATGGCTACACCTTC
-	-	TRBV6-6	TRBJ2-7	CASTQSQRSYEQYF	TGTGCCAGCACCCAGTCCCAGCGGTCCTACGAGCAGTACTTC
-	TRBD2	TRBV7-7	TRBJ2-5	CASSLGVAGGPETQYF	TGTGCTAGCAGCTTAGGCGTCGCGGGGGGGCCAGAGACCCAGTACTTC
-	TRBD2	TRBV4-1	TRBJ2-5	CASSQSQRGLTQYF	TGCGCCAGCAGCCAATCCCAGCGGGGATTGACCCAGTACTTC
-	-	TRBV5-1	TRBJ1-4	CASSLSGAPNEKLFF	TGCGCCAGCAGCTTGTCCGGGGCCCCTAATGAAAAACTGTTTTTT
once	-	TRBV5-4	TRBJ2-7	CASSLYGSSYEQYF	TGTGCCAGCAGCTTGTACGGGTCATCCTACGAGCAGTACTTC
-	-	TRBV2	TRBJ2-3	CASSAGADTDTQYF	TGTGCCAGCAGTGCGGGCGCGGACACAGATACGCAGTATTTT
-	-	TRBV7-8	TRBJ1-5	CASSPSGIRLNQPQHF	TGTGCCAGCAGCCCGTCTGGGATAAGGCTCAATCAGCCCCAGCATTTT
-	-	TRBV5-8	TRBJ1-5	CASSASGTASNQPQHF	TGTGCCAGCAGCGCCTCCGGGACTGCTAGCAATCAGCCCCAGCATTTT
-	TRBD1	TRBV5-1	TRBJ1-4	CASSLEGQVAKLFF	TGCGCCAGCAGCTTGGAGGGACAGGTGGCAAAACTGTTTTTT
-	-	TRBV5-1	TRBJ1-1	CASSFVGLGTEAFF	TGCGCCAGCAGCTTCGTGGGGTTGGGGACTGAAGCTTTCTTT
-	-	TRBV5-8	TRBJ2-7	CASSYRSGTLTYEQYF	TGTGCCAGCAGCTATCGATCCGGGACTCTCACCTACGAGCAGTACTTC
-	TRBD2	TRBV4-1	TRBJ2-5	CASSRIAGQETQYF	TGCGCCAGCAGTCGTATAGCGGGGCAAGAGACCCAGTACTTC
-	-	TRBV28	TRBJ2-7	CASSSQSYEQYF	TGTGCCAGCAGCTCCCAATCCTACGAGCAGTACTTC
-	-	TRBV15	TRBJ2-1	CATSRDTASGEQFF	TGTGCCACCAGCAGAGATACGGCCTCGGGTGAGCAGTTCTTC
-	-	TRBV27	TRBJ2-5	CASSLGVGSGQETQYF	TGTGCCAGCAGTTTAGGGGTTGGCAGCGGTCAAGAGACCCAGTACTTC
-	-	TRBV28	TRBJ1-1	CASSLWGGGNTEAFF	TGTGCCAGCAGTTTATGGGGCGGGGGGAACACTGAAGCTTTCTTT
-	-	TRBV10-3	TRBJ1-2	CATDPGGDYGYTF	TGTGCCACCGATCCCGGGGGGGACTATGGCTACACCTTC
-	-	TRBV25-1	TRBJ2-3	CASSDVGAADTQYF	TGTGCCAGCAGTGACGTAGGGGCCGCAGATACGCAGTATTTT
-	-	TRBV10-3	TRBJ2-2	CAIRPGNTGELFF	TGTGCCATCAGACCTGGGAACACCGGGGAGCTGTTTTTT
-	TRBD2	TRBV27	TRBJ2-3	CASSRGSGRGTDTQYF	TGTGCCAGCAGTCGGGGTAGCGGGAGAGGCACAGATACGCAGTATTTT
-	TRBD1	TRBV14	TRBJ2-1	CASSPGTGGLISSLSDEQFF	TGTGCCAGCAGCCCGGGGACAGGGGGCTTGATTTCGTCCCTTAGCGATGAGCAGTTCTTC
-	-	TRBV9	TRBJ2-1	CASSPRADNEQFF	TGTGCCAGCAGCCCCAGGGCTGACAATGAGCAGTTCTTC
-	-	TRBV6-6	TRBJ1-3	CASSYPNGNTIYF	TGTGCCAGCAGTTACCCTAATGGAAACACCATATATTTT
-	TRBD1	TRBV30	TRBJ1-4	CAWRDRPSPTNEKLFF	TGTGCCTGGAGGGACAGGCCGTCGCCAACTAATGAAAAACTGTTTTTT
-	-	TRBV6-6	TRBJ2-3	CASSYGGEGGADTQYF	TGTGCCAGCAGTTACGGGGGTGAGGGAGGCGCAGATACGCAGTATTTT
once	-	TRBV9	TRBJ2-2	CASSVVGGTHTGELFF	TGTGCCAGCAGCGTAGTTGGGGGGACGCACACCGGGGAGCTGTTTTTT
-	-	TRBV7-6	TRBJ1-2	CASSLGVPGPYPPAF	TGTGCCAGCAGCTTAGGGGTCCCCGGACCGTACCCCCCTGCCTTC
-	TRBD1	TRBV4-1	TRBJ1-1	CASSQVFNRQGRMNTEAFF	TGCGCCAGCAGCCAAGTTTTTAATAGACAGGGGAGAATGAACACTGAAGCTTTCTTT
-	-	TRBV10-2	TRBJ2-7	CASSDPPGQTPASYEQYF	TGCGCCAGCAGTGACCCACCGGGGCAAACCCCGGCTTCCTACGAGCAGTACTTC
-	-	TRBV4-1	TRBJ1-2	CASSPTLLDGYTF	TGCGCCAGCAGCCCTACTCTCTTGGATGGCTACACCTTC
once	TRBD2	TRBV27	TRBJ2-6	CASSLTSGFSSGANVLTF	TGTGCCAGCAGTTTGACTAGCGGATTTTCCTCTGGGGCCAACGTCCTGACTTTC
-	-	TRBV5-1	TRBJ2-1	CASSFSSFENYNEQFF	TGCGCCAGCAGCTTCAGCTCATTTGAAAACTACAATGAGCAGTTCTTC
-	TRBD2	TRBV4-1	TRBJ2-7	CASSSVAGGPYEQYF	TGCGCCAGCAGCTCAGTAGCGGGGGGGCCCTACGAGCAGTACTTC
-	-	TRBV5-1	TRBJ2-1	CASSPAGTSTYNEQFF	TGCGCCAGCAGCCCCGCCGGGACGTCGACCTACAATGAGCAGTTCTTC
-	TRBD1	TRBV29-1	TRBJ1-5	CSVSGQGINQPQHF	TGCAGCGTTTCGGGACAGGGAATCAATCAGCCCCAGCATTTT